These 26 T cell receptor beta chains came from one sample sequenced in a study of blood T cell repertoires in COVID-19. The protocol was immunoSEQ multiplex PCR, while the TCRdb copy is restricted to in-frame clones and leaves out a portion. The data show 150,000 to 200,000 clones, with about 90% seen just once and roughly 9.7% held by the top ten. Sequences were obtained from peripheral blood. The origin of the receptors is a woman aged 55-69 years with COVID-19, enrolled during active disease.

The CDR3 sequence is CASSYETGTTDTQYF. CDR3 nucleotide sequence: TGTGCCAGCAGTTACGAGACAGGGACCACAGATACGCAGTATTTT. The chain joins TRBV6-5 to TRBJ2-3; TRBD1 matches 7 bases. CDR3 size: 15 residues. CDR1 is MNHEY and CDR2 is SVGAGI in the germline V gene. V lost 2 bases and J lost 2; bases outside the gene matches: 4.

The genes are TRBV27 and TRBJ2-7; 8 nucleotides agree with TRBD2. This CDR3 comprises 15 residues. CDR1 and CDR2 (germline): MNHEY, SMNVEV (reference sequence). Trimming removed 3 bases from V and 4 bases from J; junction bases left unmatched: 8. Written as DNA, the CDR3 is TGTGCCAGCAGTTTGATGGCTAGCGGGTTTTACGAGCAGTACTTC. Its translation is CASSLMASGFYEQYF.

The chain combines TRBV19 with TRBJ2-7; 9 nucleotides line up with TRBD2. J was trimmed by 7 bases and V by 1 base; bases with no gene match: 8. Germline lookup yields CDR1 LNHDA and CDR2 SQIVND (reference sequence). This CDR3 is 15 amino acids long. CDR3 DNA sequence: TGTGCCAGTAGTATAGCCTTAGCGGGAGTTTATGAGCAGTACTTC. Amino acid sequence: CASSIALAGVYEQYF.

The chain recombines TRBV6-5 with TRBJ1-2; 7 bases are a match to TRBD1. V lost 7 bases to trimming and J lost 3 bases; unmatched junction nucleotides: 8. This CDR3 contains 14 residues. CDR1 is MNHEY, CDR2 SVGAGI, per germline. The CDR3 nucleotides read TGTGCCAGCACTAGTAACAGGGGTGACTATGGCTACACCTTC. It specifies CASTSNRGDYGYTF.

CDR3 amino acids: CASSQVGRGPYEQYF. CDR3 coding DNA: TGTGCCAGCAGCCAAGTCGGCAGGGGGCCCTACGAGCAGTACTTC. The chain joins TRBV3-1 (or the pseudogene TRBV3-2) to TRBJ2-7; 8 bases map to TRBD1. Germline lookup yields CDR1 LGHDT and CDR2 YNNKEL (reference sequence). J was trimmed by 2 bases and V by 1 base; bases with no gene match: 4. The CDR3 has 15 amino acids.

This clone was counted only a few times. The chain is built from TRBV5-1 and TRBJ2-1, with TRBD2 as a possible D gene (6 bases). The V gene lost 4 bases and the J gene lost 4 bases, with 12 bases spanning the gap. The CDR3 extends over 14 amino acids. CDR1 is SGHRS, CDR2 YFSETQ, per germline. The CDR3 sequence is CASSVTRLYNEQFF. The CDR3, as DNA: TGCGCCAGCAGCGTGACTAGACTTTACAATGAGCAGTTCTTC.

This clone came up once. The CDR3 loop reads CASSFYSAGDTEAFF. As DNA, the CDR3 is TGTGCCAGCAGTTTTTATTCAGCGGGGGACACTGAAGCTTTCTTT. The V and J genes are TRBV27 and TRBJ1-1; D may be TRBD1 (5 bases). The CDR3 runs to 15 residues. In germline, CDR1 is MNHEY, CDR2 SMNVEV (reference sequence). V lost 3 bases and J lost 3, with 14 bases in between.

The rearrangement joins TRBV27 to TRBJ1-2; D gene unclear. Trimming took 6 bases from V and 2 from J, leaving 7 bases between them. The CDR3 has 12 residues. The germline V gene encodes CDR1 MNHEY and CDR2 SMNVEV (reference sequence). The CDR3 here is CASSAGNYGYTF. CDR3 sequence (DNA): TGTGCCAGCAGCGCGGGGAACTATGGCTACACCTTC.

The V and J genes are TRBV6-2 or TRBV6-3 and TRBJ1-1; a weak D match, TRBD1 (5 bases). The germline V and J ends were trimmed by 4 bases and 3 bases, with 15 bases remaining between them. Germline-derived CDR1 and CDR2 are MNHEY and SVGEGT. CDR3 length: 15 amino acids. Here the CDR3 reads CASSFTGRRDTEAFF. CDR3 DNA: TGTGCCAGCAGTTTCACAGGACGGAGGGACACTGAAGCTTTCTTT.

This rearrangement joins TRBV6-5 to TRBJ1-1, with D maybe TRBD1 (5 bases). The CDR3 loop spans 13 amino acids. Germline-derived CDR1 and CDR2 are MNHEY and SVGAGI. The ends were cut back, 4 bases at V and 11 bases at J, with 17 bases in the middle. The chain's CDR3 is CASSSRDRTGAFF. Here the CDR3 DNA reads TGTGCCAGCAGTTCGCGGGACCGTACGGGGGCTTTCTTT.

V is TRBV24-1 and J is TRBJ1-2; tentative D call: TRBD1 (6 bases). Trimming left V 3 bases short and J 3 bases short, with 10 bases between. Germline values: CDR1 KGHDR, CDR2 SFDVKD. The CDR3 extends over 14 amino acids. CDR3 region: CATSDMTGDYGYTF. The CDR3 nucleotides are TGTGCCACCAGTGATATGACAGGAGACTATGGCTACACCTTC.

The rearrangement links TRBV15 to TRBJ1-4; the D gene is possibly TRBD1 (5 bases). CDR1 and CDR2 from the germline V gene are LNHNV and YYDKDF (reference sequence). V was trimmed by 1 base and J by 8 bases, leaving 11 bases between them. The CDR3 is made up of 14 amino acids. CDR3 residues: CATSRAAGYEKLFF. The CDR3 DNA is TGTGCCACCAGCAGAGCGGCAGGGTACGAAAAACTGTTTTTT. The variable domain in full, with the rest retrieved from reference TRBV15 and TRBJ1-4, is DAMVIQNPRYQVTQFGKPVTLSCSQTLNHNVMYWYQQKSSQAPKLLFHYYDKDFNNEADTPDNFQSRRPNTSFCFLDIRSPGLGDTAMYLCATSRAAGYEKLFFGSGTQLSVL.

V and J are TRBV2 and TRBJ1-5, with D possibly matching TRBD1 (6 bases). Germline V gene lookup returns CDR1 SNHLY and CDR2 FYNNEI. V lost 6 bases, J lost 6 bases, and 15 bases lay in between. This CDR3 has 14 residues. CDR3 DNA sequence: TGTGCCAGCAGGTTACAGGGCGGGAGTCAGCCCCAGCATTTT. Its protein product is CASRLQGGSQPQHF. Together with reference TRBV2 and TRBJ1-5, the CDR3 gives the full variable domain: EPEVTQTPSHQVTQMGQEVILRCVPISNHLYFYWYRQILGQKVEFLVSFYNNEISEKSEIFDDQFSVERPDGSNFTLKIRSTKLEDSAMYFCASRLQGGSQPQHFGDGTRLSIL.

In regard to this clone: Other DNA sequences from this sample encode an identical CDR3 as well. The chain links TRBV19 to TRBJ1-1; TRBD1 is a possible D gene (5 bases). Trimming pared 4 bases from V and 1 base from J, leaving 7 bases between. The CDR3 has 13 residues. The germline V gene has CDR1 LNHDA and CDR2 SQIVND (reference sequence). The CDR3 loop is CASSTTGNTEAFF. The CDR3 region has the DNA TGTGCCAGTAGTACCACAGGGAACACTGAAGCTTTCTTT.

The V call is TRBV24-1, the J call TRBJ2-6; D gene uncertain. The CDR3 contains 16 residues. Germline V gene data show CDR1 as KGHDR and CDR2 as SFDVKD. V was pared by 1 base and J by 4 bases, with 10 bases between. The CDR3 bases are TGTGCCACCAGTGATTTAAGAGGAACCGGGGCCAACGTCCTGACTTTC. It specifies CATSDLRGTGANVLTF.

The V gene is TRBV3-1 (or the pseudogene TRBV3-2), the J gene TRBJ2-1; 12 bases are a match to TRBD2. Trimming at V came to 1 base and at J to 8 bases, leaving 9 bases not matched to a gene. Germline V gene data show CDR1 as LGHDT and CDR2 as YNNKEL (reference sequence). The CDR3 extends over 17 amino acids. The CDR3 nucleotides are TGTGCCAGCAGCCAAGTTCGACTAGCGGGAGATCATGATGAGCAGTTCTTC. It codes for CASSQVRLAGDHDEQFF.

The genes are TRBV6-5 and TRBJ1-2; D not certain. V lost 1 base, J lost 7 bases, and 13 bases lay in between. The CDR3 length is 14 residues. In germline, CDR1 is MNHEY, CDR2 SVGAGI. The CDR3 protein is CASSYWAGYRGYTF. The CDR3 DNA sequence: TGTGCCAGCAGTTACTGGGCGGGATATCGTGGCTACACCTTC.

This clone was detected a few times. CDR3 nucleotide sequence: TGCGCCAGCAGCTTGGGACAGGGGGCCGGTTTTAAGTCTATGAACACTGAAGCTTTCTTT. Translated, it gives CASSLGQGAGFKSMNTEAFF. The gene calls are TRBV5-1 and TRBJ1-1; 10 bases are a match to TRBD1. The germline V gene has CDR1 SGHRS and CDR2 YFSETQ. V was clipped by 0 bases and J by 0 bases; unmatched bases: 14. The CDR3 sequence is 20 residues long. The variable domain in full, with the rest retrieved from reference TRBV5-1 and TRBJ1-1, is KAGVTQTPRYLIKTRGQQVTLSCSPISGHRSVSWYQQTPGQGLQFLFEYFSETQRNKGNFPGRFSGRQFSNSRSEMNVSTLELGDSALYLCASSLGQGAGFKSMNTEAFFGQGTRLTVV.

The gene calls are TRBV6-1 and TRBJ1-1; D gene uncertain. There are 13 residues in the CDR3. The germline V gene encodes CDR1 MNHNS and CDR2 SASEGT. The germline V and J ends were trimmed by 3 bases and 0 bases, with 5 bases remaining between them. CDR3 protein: CASSDALNTEAFF. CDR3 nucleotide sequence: TGTGCCAGCAGTGACGCGTTGAACACTGAAGCTTTCTTT.

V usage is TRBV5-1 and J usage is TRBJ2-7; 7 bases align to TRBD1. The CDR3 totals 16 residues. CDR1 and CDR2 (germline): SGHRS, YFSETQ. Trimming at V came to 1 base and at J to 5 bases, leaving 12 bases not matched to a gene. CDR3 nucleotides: TGCGCCAGCAGCTTGACCCCCGCAGGGGGAATAGACGAGCAGTACTTC. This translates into CASSLTPAGGIDEQYF.

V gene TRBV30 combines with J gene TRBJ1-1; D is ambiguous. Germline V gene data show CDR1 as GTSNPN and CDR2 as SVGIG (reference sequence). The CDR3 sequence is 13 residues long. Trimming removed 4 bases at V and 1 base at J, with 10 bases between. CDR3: CAWKLEGNTEAFF. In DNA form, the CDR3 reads TGTGCCTGGAAATTAGAGGGGAACACTGAAGCTTTCTTT.

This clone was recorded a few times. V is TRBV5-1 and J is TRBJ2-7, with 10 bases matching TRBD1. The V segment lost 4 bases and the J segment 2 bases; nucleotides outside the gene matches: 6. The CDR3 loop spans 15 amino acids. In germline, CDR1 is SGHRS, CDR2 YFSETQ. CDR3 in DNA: TGCGCCAGCAGCATGAGGACAGGGGGAACCTACGAGCAGTACTTC. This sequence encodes CASSMRTGGTYEQYF.

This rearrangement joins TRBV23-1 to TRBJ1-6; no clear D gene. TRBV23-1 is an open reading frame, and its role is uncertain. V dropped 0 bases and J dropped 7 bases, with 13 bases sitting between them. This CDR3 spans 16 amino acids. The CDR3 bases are TGCGCCAGCAGTCAATCGTGGGCCCAGAAAAATTCACCCCTCCACTTT. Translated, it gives CASSQSWAQKNSPLHF.

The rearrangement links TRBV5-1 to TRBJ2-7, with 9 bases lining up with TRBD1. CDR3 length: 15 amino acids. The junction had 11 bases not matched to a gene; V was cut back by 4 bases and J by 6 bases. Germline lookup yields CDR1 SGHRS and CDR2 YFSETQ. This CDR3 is CASSPLGRDRVEQYF. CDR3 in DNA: TGCGCCAGCAGCCCCCTCGGCAGGGACAGGGTCGAGCAGTACTTC.

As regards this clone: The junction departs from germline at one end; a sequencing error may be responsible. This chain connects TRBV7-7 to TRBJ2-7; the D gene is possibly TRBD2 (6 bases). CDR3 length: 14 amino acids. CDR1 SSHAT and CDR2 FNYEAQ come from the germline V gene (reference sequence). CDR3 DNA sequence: TGTGCTAGCAGCACCGGACTACCGAACTCCGAGCAGTACTTC. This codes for CASSTGLPNSEQYF.

CDR3 nucleotides: TGTGCCAGCAGTTTCATCGGACAGAAACCATTCTACGAGCAGTACTTC. Translating it yields CASSFIGQKPFYEQYF. The genes are TRBV28 and TRBJ2-7; possibly TRBD1 for D (6 bases). Looked up from germline, CDR1 is MDHEN and CDR2 is SYDVKM. This CDR3 is built from 16 residues. V dropped 3 bases and J dropped 3 bases, with 18 bases sitting between them.